This TCR beta chain was found in a study of CD8 T cells in ankylosing spondylitis. Study-level findings and limits: About 8 highly homologous variants made up a TCR beta motif, and this motif appeared characteristic of ankylosing spondylitis blood. Past studies reported some motif variants in reactive arthritis synovial fluid and blood.

The CDR3 spans 14 residues. Trimming took off 3 bases at V and 4 bases at J, with 12 bases between the two ends. TCRdb independently ran MiXCR on the 5' RACE reads; one entry per CDR3 protein. The sample has 200,000 or so distinct CDR3 sequences; approximately 12% are singletons. As for this clonotype: Its specificity is unknown.

The clonotype comes from a female donor with ankylosing spondylitis or in good health (not recorded which). The sample comprised blood, either unsorted or a sorted T cell fraction (not recorded which). This rearrangement joins TRBV12-3 or TRBV12-4 to TRBJ2-5, with D perhaps matching TRBD1 or TRBD2 (6 bases each). CDR3 nucleotides: TGTGCCAGCAGTTTCAGAGGGGGGAGAGAGACCCAGTACTTC. Encoded protein: CASSFRGGRETQYF.